This T cell receptor beta chain is drawn from a study of molecular identifiers for immune sequencing clone quantification. TCRdb used MiXCR to reprocess the PCR reads, holding one entry per CDR3 protein. The sample contains about 640,000 distinct CDR3 sequences, about 20% of which appear only once. Trimming removed 0 bases from V and 4 bases from J, with 3 bases in between. In germline, CDR1 is SGHAT, CDR2 FQNNGV. The CDR3 covers 13 residues. This clonotype was observed many times. The specimen sequenced was naive CD8+ T cells from blood, with Jurkat cell RNA spiked in. Indicated subset: FACS-sorted CD8+CD4-CCR7+CD45RA+ naive T cells. The TCR was taken from a human donor in good health. Some libraries in this study had Jurkat cell RNA spiked in. The chain links TRBV11-2 to TRBJ2-2, with D unclear. CDR3 in amino acids: CASSLETTGELFF. CDR3 in DNA: TGTGCCAGCAGCTTAGAGACCACCGGGGAGCTGTTTTTT.